Below, 32 T cell receptor beta chains from the same sample are listed, as sequenced in a study of PD-L1 blockade in urothelial cancer (TCRdb year 2017). The meaning of the sample's time point label: pretreatment peripheral blood. Receptor amplification or capture employed the immunoSEQ multiplex PCR assay. In TCRdb, the immuneACCESS table is reduced to in-frame sequences with V and J assigned. These tables do not hold every clone; where another copy was compared, an unresolved V gene accounts for under half, and the others remain unexplained. Recorded for this sample are fewer than 60,000 clones; over 65% of them occurred a single time. Approximately 1.5% of the sample rests with the top ten. This specimen consisted of PBMCs, obtained around atezolizumab (anti-PD-L1) treatment. Receptors originate from a man aged 45 to 65 with urothelial cancer.

The chain combines TRBV18 with TRBJ2-7, with TRBD2 identical over 12 bases. This CDR3 is built from 16 residues. The V gene's germline CDR1 is KGHSH and CDR2 LQKENI. J gave up 2 bases and V 3 bases, and 5 bases lay outside the gene matches. The CDR3 loop is CASSPDWTSGAYEQYF. Here the CDR3 DNA reads TGTGCCAGCTCACCCGACTGGACTAGCGGGGCCTACGAGCAGTACTTC.

This chain's CDR3 is CASTPQGDYGYTF. For the CDR3, the DNA is TGTGCCAGCACCCCACAGGGGGATTATGGCTACACCTTC. The rearrangement uses TRBV28 and TRBJ1-2, with 8 nucleotides matching TRBD1. The CDR3 is 13 amino acids. V lost 7 bases, J lost 5 bases, and 6 bases stayed unmatched. The germline V gene has CDR1 MDHEN and CDR2 SYDVKM.

The rearrangement joins TRBV7-9 to TRBJ2-1, with 11 bases identical to TRBD1. Germline V gives CDR1 SEHNR, CDR2 FQNEAQ (reference sequence). The CDR3 extends over 15 amino acids. J gave up 4 bases and V 4 bases, and 3 bases lay outside the gene matches. DNA of the CDR3: TGTGCCAGCAGCTCGGGACAGGGGGATTACAATGAGCAGTTCTTC. Translated, it gives CASSSGQGDYNEQFF.

The gene calls are TRBV15 and TRBJ2-6; 9 bases map to TRBD2. The CDR3 covers 17 residues. Germline V gene data show CDR1 as LNHNV and CDR2 as YYDKDF (reference sequence). Losses at the gene ends were 5 bases for V and 5 bases for J; bases not matched to a gene: 10. The CDR3 spells CATSRGGGPARANVLTF. The CDR3 nucleotides are TGTGCCACCAGCCGCGGGGGGGGACCGGCCCGGGCCAACGTCCTGACTTTC.

The rearrangement joins TRBV29-1 to TRBJ2-2; D possibly corresponds to TRBD2 (5 bases). V was trimmed by 3 bases and J by 1 base, leaving 6 bases between them. Per germline, CDR1 SQVTM and CDR2 ANQGSEA. This CDR3 is 13 amino acids long. The CDR3 bases are TGCAGCGTTGATCGGGGGAACACCGGGGAGCTGTTTTTT. The encoded protein is CSVDRGNTGELFF.

The gene calls are TRBV19 and TRBJ2-4, with D perhaps matching TRBD1 (5 bases). Germline CDR1 reads LNHDA; CDR2 reads SQIVND (reference sequence). Trimming removed 3 bases at V and 9 bases at J, with 15 bases between. The CDR3 is 14 residues long. The CDR3 sequence: CASSIGQGYSIQYF. CDR3 coding DNA: TGTGCCAGTAGTATCGGGCAGGGATATTCCATTCAGTACTTC. The complete variable domain, with remaining parts taken from reference TRBV19 and TRBJ2-4, reads DGGITQSPKYLFRKEGQNVTLSCEQNLNHDAMYWYRQDPGQGLRLIYYSQIVNDFQKGDIAEGYSVSREKKESFPLTVTSAQKNPTAFYLCASSIGQGYSIQYFGAGTRLSVL.

In its sample, this clone was seen a few times. V usage is TRBV5-1 and J usage is TRBJ1-2; 8 bases are shared with TRBD1. CDR3 size: 14 residues. V was clipped by 9 bases and J by 7 bases; unmatched bases: 14. Germline CDR1 is SGHRS and CDR2 is YFSETQ. The CDR3 region has the DNA TGCGCCAACTTGAGGACAGGGAAGTCGCTTGGCTACACCTTC. It encodes CANLRTGKSLGYTF.

The V and J genes are TRBV2 and TRBJ2-3; 14 nucleotides match TRBD2. The germline V gene encodes CDR1 SNHLY and CDR2 FYNNEI. Trimming removed 5 bases from V and 7 bases from J; junction bases left unmatched: 8. CDR3 size: 16 residues. The CDR3 region is CASSPGTSGGLYTQYF. The CDR3 DNA reads TGTGCCAGCAGTCCCGGGACTAGCGGGGGCCTGTATACGCAGTATTTT.

V is TRBV7-2 and J is TRBJ1-1; possibly TRBD1 for D (6 bases). Trimming took off 1 base at V and 0 bases at J, with 9 bases between the two ends. This CDR3 region has 15 residues. Germline loops: CDR1 SGHTA, CDR2 FQGNSA. This CDR3 is CASSLGDNMNTEAFF. CDR3 DNA sequence: TGTGCCAGCAGCTTAGGGGACAACATGAACACTGAAGCTTTCTTT.

The chain joins TRBV11-2 to TRBJ1-2, with D possibly TRBD1 on 5 matching bases. The CDR3 is made up of 16 amino acids. The V gene lost 0 bases and the J gene lost 8 bases, with 19 bases spanning the gap. Germline CDR1 and CDR2: SGHAT and FQNNGV. CDR3 bases: TGTGCCAGCAGCTTAGATCGGGGGTCCGGGGCTCAGGGCTACACCTTC. Translated, it gives CASSLDRGSGAQGYTF.

The rearrangement uses TRBV30 and TRBJ2-5, with 10 bases aligning to TRBD2. V lost 3 bases, J lost 2 bases, and 6 bases stayed unmatched. The CDR3 sequence is 15 residues long. The germline V gene encodes CDR1 GTSNPN and CDR2 SVGIG (reference sequence). DNA of the CDR3: TGTGCCTGGAGGAAGCGGGGGGGCTTTCAAGAGACCCAGTACTTC. Translation gives CAWRKRGGFQETQYF.

Comment on this clone: A read error may produce the germline difference seen at one junction end. Within the sample, other DNA sequences also encode this same CDR3. The J gene is TRBJ2-3, the V gene TRBV9, with D maybe TRBD2 (5 bases). The CDR3 contains 15 residues. CDR1 SGDLS and CDR2 YYNGEE come from the germline V gene. The CDR3 DNA sequence: TGTGCCAGCAGCGTGGGAGCGACGGGCACCGATACGCAGTATTTT. This sequence encodes CASSVGATGTDTQYF.

The chain links TRBV6-1 to TRBJ2-2; TRBD1 aligns across 7 bases. The CDR3 extends over 14 amino acids. Germline CDR1 reads MNHNS; CDR2 reads SASEGT. Germline trimming cut 7 bases from V and 6 bases from J; bases unmatched to any gene: 8. CDR3 nucleotide sequence: TGTGCCAGCATCCCCTACAGGGGCCCCGGGGAGCTGTTTTTT. It translates to CASIPYRGPGELFF.

This chain connects TRBV28 to TRBJ1-5, with 7 bases that match TRBD1. Germline V gene sequence: CDR1 MDHEN, CDR2 SYDVKM. J was trimmed by 7 bases and V by 6 bases; bases with no gene match: 12. The CDR3 totals 15 residues. In nucleotides, the CDR3 is TGTGCCAGCAGGGAAACCCTCGGGACAGCACAGCCCCAGCATTTT. Amino acids: CASRETLGTAQPQHF.

The chain couples TRBV28 to TRBJ1-1; a weak D match, TRBD1 (5 bases). The length of the CDR3 is 15 residues. Trimming pared 5 bases from V and 5 bases from J, leaving 18 bases between. Germline V gives CDR1 MDHEN, CDR2 SYDVKM. As DNA, the CDR3 is TGTGCCAGCAGTATCGGGGGGACGACTGGAACTGAAGCTTTCTTT. The encoded protein is CASSIGGTTGTEAFF.

This clone was counted only a few times. The chain employs TRBV19 and TRBJ1-5; TRBD1 aligns across 10 bases. The CDR3 has 14 residues. V shed 5 bases and J 3 bases; nucleotides not matched to a gene: 1. Germline CDR1 reads LNHDA; CDR2 reads SQIVND (reference sequence). Written as DNA, the CDR3 is TGTGCCAGTAGTGGGACAGGGGTCAATCAGCCCCAGCATTTT. Translating it yields CASSGTGVNQPQHF.

The V and J genes are TRBV7-3 and TRBJ2-7, with TRBD1 matching over 8 bases. The V and J ends lost 2 bases and 3 bases, in that order; junction bases with no gene match: 6. Germline V CDR1 and CDR2: SGHTA, FQGTGA. There are 15 residues in the CDR3. CDR3 loop: CASSLSAGGFYEQYF. CDR3 DNA: TGTGCCAGCAGCTTATCCGCAGGGGGCTTCTACGAGCAGTACTTC.

The chain combines TRBV5-1 with TRBJ2-1, with 8 positions matching TRBD2. V lost 3 bases, J lost 5 bases, and 10 bases stayed unmatched. The CDR3 length is 16 residues. CDR1 SGHRS and CDR2 YFSETQ come from the germline V gene. CDR3 coding DNA: TGCGCCAGCAGCTCGTCGGCTAGCGGGCTGAACAATGAGCAGTTCTTC. Amino acids: CASSSSASGLNNEQFF.

The rearrangement uses TRBV15 and TRBJ1-4, with D perhaps TRBD1 (6 bases). Per the germline V gene, CDR1 is LNHNV and CDR2 is YYDKDF (reference sequence). The CDR3 is 15 amino acids. The V end lost 1 base, the J end lost 0 bases, and 6 bases lay between the germline ends. Written as DNA, the CDR3 is TGTGCCACCAGCAGAGGGGGGCCAACTAATGAAAAACTGTTTTTT. It encodes CATSRGGPTNEKLFF. Combining the CDR3 with reference TRBV15 and TRBJ1-4 gives the whole variable domain DAMVIQNPRYQVTQFGKPVTLSCSQTLNHNVMYWYQQKSSQAPKLLFHYYDKDFNNEADTPDNFQSRRPNTSFCFLDIRSPGLGDTAMYLCATSRGGPTNEKLFFGSGTQLSVL.

The V and J genes are TRBV7-9 and TRBJ2-1; D gene unclear. The germline CDR1 and CDR2 sequences are SEHNR and FQNEAQ (reference sequence). The CDR3 runs to 15 residues. Trimming took off 3 bases at V and 0 bases at J, with 9 bases between the two ends. The CDR3 DNA sequence: TGTGCCAGCAGCTTTCGCGGCGGCTCCTACAATGAGCAGTTCTTC. This encodes CASSFRGGSYNEQFF.

The chain couples TRBV14 to TRBJ2-2, with a weak D call TRBD1 (5 bases). Looked up from germline, CDR1 is SGHDN and CDR2 is FVKESK. This CDR3 has 17 residues. V was pared by 0 bases and J by 2 bases, with 13 bases between. CDR3 loop: CASSQDRPGINTGELFF. The CDR3, as DNA: TGTGCCAGCAGCCAAGATCGGCCAGGGATTAACACCGGGGAGCTGTTTTTT.

V is TRBV28 and J is TRBJ2-3; 14 bases agree with TRBD2. CDR1 and CDR2 (germline): MDHEN, SYDVKM. V gave up 2 bases and J gave up 2 bases; unmatched junction bases: 3. This CDR3 is 17 amino acids long. The CDR3 nucleotides are TGTGCCAGCAGTTTACCGGGACTAGCGGGGGACACAGATACGCAGTATTTT. This gives the protein CASSLPGLAGDTDTQYF.

This chain's CDR3 is CASSPLRGTQYF. In DNA, the CDR3 is TGTGCCAGCAGCCCTCTTAGGGGTACGCAGTATTTT. The chain has TRBV2 and TRBJ2-3, with D tentatively TRBD1 (5 bases). V was cut by 6 bases and J by 8 bases, with 12 bases left in between. The CDR3 contains 12 residues. In germline, CDR1 is SNHLY, CDR2 FYNNEI.

The chain carries TRBV5-1 and TRBJ2-1; 8 bases are a match to TRBD2. The CDR3 contains 15 residues. CDR1 and CDR2 from the germline V gene are SGHRS and YFSETQ. The V segment lost 5 bases and the J segment 2 bases; nucleotides outside the gene matches: 6. Here the CDR3 DNA reads TGCGCCAGCAGACCAACTAGCGGCACCTACAATGAGCAGTTCTTC. The encoded protein is CASRPTSGTYNEQFF. Combining the CDR3 with reference TRBV5-1 and TRBJ2-1 gives the whole variable domain KAGVTQTPRYLIKTRGQQVTLSCSPISGHRSVSWYQQTPGQGLQFLFEYFSETQRNKGNFPGRFSGRQFSNSRSEMNVSTLELGDSALYLCASRPTSGTYNEQFFGPGTRLTVL.

V gene TRBV6-6 combines with J gene TRBJ1-5, with no clear D. The CDR3 sequence is 15 residues long. V shed 8 bases and J shed 0 bases, with 14 bases lying between them. Germline CDR1 and CDR2: MNHNY and SVGAGI (reference sequence). The CDR3 sequence: CASLMGTPSNQPQHF. The CDR3 DNA follows: TGTGCCAGCCTCATGGGCACCCCTAGCAATCAGCCCCAGCATTTT.

Written as DNA, the CDR3 is TGTGCCAGCAGCTCACAAAACGGGTGGGTCTACGAGCAGTACTTC. This sequence encodes CASSSQNGWVYEQYF. The rearrangement uses TRBV7-8 and TRBJ2-7; D is undetermined. The CDR3 contains 15 residues. CDR1 and CDR2 from the germline V gene are SGHVS and FQNEAQ. Trimming shortened V by 4 bases and J by 3 bases, and 16 bases separated the two germline ends.

In this sample, this clone turned up once. V is TRBV5-5 and J is TRBJ2-7, with D hard to call. Germline V lookup: CDR1 SGHKS, CDR2 YYEKEE (reference sequence). The CDR3 runs to 15 residues. V lost 4 bases to trimming and J lost 0 bases, with 14 bases between them. The CDR3 reads CASSPEVAVSYEQYF. DNA of the CDR3: TGTGCCAGCAGCCCAGAGGTTGCGGTCTCCTACGAGCAGTACTTC.

The chain is built from TRBV6-5 and TRBJ2-1; 9 nucleotides match TRBD2. Losses at the gene ends were 2 bases for V and 0 bases for J; bases not matched to a gene: 2. There are 16 residues in the CDR3. CDR1 is MNHEY, CDR2 SVGAGI, per germline. The CDR3 DNA is TGTGCCAGCAGTTACCGGACTAGCGCCTCCTACAATGAGCAGTTCTTC. Translation gives CASSYRTSASYNEQFF.

V gene TRBV19 combines with J gene TRBJ1-2; no firm D call. Germline V lookup: CDR1 LNHDA, CDR2 SQIVND (reference sequence). This CDR3 spans 15 amino acids. V lost 7 bases and J 3 bases, leaving 18 bases between the germline ends. The CDR3 nucleotides read TGTGCCAGTAACCCTTCAGGACTCCAGCACTATGGCTACACCTTC. This sequence encodes CASNPSGLQHYGYTF.

The J gene is TRBJ1-5, the V gene TRBV6-5; tentative D call: TRBD1 (6 bases). The CDR3 extends over 13 amino acids. Germline-derived CDR1 and CDR2 are MNHEY and SVGAGI. V was cut by 5 bases and J by 4 bases, with 9 bases left in between. CDR3 sequence (DNA): TGTGCCAGCAGTGTAGGGGGTAATCAGCCCCAGCATTTT. Translation: CASSVGGNQPQHF.

The genes are TRBV11-2 and TRBJ2-7, with D possibly TRBD1 on 6 matching bases. The V gene lost 8 bases and the J gene lost 2 bases, with 16 bases spanning the gap. The germline gives CDR1 SGHAT, CDR2 FQNNGV. The CDR3 totals 14 residues. CDR3 protein: CASGHRERAYEQYF. The CDR3 nucleotides are TGTGCCAGCGGACACAGGGAAAGGGCCTACGAGCAGTACTTC. The entire variable domain, with the rest obtained from reference TRBV11-2 and TRBJ2-7, is as follows: EAGVAQSPRYKIIEKRQSVAFWCNPISGHATLYWYQQILGQGPKLLIQFQNNGVVDDSQLPKDRFSAERLKGVDSTLKIQPAKLEDSAVYLCASGHRERAYEQYFGPGTRLTVT.

This chain uses TRBV2 with TRBJ1-1, with D uncertain. The V end lost 7 bases, the J end lost 0 bases, and 21 bases lay between the germline ends. CDR1 and CDR2 from the germline V gene are SNHLY and FYNNEI. The CDR3 extends over 17 amino acids. CDR3 in amino acids: CASNGRYGSPMNTEAFF. The CDR3 nucleotides read TGTGCCAGCAATGGTCGGTACGGGTCCCCAATGAACACTGAAGCTTTCTTT.